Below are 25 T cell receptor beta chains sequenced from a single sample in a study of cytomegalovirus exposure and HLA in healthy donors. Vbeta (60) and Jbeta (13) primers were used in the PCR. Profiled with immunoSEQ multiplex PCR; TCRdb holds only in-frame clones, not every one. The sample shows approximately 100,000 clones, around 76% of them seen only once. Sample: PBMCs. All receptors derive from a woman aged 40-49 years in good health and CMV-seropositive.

CDR3 amino acids: CASSLGPGSNQPQHF. CDR3 coding DNA: TGTGCCAGCAGCTTAGGCCCGGGTTCCAATCAGCCCCAGCATTTT. The chain couples TRBV7-3 to TRBJ1-5; D gene uncertain. The germline gives CDR1 SGHTA, CDR2 FQGTGA. V lost 2 bases and J lost 3, with 11 bases in between. This CDR3 comprises 15 residues. Filled out from reference TRBV7-3 and TRBJ1-5, the complete variable domain reads GAGVSQTPSNKVTEKGKYVELRCDPISGHTALYWYRQSLGQGPEFLIYFQGTGAADDSGLPNDRFFAVRPEGSVSTLKIQRTERGDSAVYLCASSLGPGSNQPQHFGDGTRLSIL.

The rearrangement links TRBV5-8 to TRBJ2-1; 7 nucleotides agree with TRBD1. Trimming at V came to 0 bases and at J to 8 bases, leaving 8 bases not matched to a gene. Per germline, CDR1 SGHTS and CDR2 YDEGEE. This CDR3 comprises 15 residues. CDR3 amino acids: CASSLGQGVVDEQFF. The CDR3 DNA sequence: TGTGCCAGCAGCTTGGGGCAGGGGGTGGTTGATGAGCAGTTCTTC.

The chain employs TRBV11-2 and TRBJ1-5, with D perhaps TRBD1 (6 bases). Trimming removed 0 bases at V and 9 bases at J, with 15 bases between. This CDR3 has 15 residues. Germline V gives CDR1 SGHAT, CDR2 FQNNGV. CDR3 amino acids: CASSLDRLGASPQHF. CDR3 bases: TGTGCCAGCAGCTTAGATCGTTTGGGGGCGTCGCCCCAGCATTTT. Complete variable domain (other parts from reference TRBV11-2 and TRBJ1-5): EAGVAQSPRYKIIEKRQSVAFWCNPISGHATLYWYQQILGQGPKLLIQFQNNGVVDDSQLPKDRFSAERLKGVDSTLKIQPAKLEDSAVYLCASSLDRLGASPQHFGDGTRLSIL.

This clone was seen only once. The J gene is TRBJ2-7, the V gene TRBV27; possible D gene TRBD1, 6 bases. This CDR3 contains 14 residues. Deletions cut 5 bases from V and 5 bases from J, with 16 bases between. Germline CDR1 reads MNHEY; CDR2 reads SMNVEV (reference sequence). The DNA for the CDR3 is TGTGCCAGCAGTCTCGACTGGGGGACAAACGAGCAGTACTTC. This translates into CASSLDWGTNEQYF.

The CDR3 is CAWSSPGGQAYQPQHF. CDR3 bases: TGTGCCTGGAGCTCCCCCGGGGGGCAGGCATATCAGCCCCAGCATTTT. The rearrangement links TRBV30 to TRBJ1-5, with D maybe TRBD1 (6 bases). The CDR3 loop spans 16 amino acids. V lost 3 bases, J lost 5 bases, and 20 bases lay in between. Germline lookup yields CDR1 GTSNPN and CDR2 SVGIG (reference sequence). Full variable domain (missing parts from reference TRBV30 and TRBJ1-5): SQTIHQWPATLVQPVGSPLSLECTVEGTSNPNLYWYRQAAGRGLQLLFYSVGIGQISSEVPQNLSASRPQDRQFILSSKKLLLSDSGFYLCAWSSPGGQAYQPQHFGDGTRLSIL.

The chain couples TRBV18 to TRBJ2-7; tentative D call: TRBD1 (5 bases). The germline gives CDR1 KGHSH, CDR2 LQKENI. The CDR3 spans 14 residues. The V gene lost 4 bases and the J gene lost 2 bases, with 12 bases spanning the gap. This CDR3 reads CASSLLDNPYEQYF. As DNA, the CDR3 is TGTGCCAGCTCACTACTGGACAACCCCTACGAGCAGTACTTC.

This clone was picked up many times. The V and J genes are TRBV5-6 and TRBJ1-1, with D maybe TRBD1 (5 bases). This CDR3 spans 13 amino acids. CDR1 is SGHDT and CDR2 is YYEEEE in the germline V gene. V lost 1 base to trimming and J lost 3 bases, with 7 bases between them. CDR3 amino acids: CASSLRQHTEAFF. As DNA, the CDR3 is TGTGCCAGCAGCTTGAGACAGCACACTGAAGCTTTCTTT. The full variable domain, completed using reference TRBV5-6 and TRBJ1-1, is DAGVTQSPTHLIKTRGQQVTLRCSPKSGHDTVSWYQQALGQGPQFIFQYYEEEERQRGNFPDRFSGHQFPNYSSELNVNALLLGDSALYLCASSLRQHTEAFFGQGTRLTVV.

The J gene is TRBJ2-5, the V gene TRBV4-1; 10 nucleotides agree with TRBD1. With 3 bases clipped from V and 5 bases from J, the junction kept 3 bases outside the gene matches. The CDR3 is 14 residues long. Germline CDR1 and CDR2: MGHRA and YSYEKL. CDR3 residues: CASSQGQGFETQYF. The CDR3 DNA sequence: TGCGCCAGCAGCCAGGGACAGGGGTTTGAGACCCAGTACTTC.

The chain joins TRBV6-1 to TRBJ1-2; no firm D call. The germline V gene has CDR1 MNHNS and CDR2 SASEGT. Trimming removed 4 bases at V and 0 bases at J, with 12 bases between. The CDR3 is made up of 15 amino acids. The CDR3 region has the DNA TGTGCCAGCAGTGTCACGAGGGATGCTAACTATGGCTACACCTTC. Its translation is CASSVTRDANYGYTF.

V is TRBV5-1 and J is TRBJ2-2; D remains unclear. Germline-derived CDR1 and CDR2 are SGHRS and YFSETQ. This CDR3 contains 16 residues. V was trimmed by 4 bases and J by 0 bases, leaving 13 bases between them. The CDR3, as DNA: TGCGCCAGCAGCCCCCATACCTACCCGAACACCGGGGAGCTGTTTTTT. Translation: CASSPHTYPNTGELFF.

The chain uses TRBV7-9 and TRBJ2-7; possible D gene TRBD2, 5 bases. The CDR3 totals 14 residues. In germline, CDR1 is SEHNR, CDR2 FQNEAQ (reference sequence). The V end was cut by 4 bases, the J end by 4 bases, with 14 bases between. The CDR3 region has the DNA TGTGCCAGCAGCTCCCCCACCTCGGGGTACGAGCAGTACTTC. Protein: CASSSPTSGYEQYF.

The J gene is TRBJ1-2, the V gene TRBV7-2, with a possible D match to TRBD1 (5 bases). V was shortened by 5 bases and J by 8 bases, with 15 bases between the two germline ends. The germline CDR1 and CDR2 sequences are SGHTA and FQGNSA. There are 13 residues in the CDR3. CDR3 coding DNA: TGTGCCAGCAGCCAGGGTTGGTCGGAGGGCTACACCTTC. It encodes CASSQGWSEGYTF.

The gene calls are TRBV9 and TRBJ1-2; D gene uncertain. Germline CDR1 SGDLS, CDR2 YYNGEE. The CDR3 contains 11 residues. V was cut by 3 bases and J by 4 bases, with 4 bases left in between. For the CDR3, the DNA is TGTGCCAGCAGCGCCCTCTATGGCTACACCTTC. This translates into CASSALYGYTF.

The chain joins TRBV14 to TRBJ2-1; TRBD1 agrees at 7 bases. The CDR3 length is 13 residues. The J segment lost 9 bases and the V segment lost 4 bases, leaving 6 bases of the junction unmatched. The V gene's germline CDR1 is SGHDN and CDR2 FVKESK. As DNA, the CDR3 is TGTGCCAGCAGCCTGGACAGGCTTAGTGAGCAGTTCTTC. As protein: CASSLDRLSEQFF.

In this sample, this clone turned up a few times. For the CDR3, the DNA is TGTGCCAGCGTACTCGGGGCTTTCTTT. Protein: CASVLGAFF. V and J are TRBV7-9 and TRBJ1-1; D uncertain. Trimming shortened V by 8 bases and J by 11 bases, and 9 bases separated the two germline ends. CDR1 is SEHNR and CDR2 is FQNEAQ in the germline V gene (reference sequence). This CDR3 comprises 9 residues. The variable domain in full, with the rest retrieved from reference TRBV7-9 and TRBJ1-1, is DTGVSQNPRHKITKRGQNVTFRCDPISEHNRLYWYRQTLGQGPEFLTYFQNEAQLEKSRLLSDRFSAERPKGSFSTLEIQRTEQGDSAMYLCASVLGAFFGQGTRLTVV.

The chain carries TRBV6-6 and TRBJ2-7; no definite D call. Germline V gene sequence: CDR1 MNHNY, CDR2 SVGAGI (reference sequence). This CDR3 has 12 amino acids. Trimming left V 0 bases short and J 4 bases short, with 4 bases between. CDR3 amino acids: CASSYSPYEQYF. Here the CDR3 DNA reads TGTGCCAGCAGTTACTCCCCGTACGAGCAGTACTTC.

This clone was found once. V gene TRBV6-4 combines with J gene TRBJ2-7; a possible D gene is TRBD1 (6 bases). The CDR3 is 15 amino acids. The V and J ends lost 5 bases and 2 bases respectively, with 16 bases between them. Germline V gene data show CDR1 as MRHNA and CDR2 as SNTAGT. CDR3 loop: CASSHSRGSTYEQYF. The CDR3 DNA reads TGTGCCAGCAGTCATTCCAGGGGCTCAACCTACGAGCAGTACTTC.

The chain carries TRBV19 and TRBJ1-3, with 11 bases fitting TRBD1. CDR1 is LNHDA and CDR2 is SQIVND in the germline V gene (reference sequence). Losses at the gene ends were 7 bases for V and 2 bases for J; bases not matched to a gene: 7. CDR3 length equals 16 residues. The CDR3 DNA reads TGTGCCAGTACTAACGGACAGGGGGCGACTGGAAACACCATATATTTT. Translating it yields CASTNGQGATGNTIYF.

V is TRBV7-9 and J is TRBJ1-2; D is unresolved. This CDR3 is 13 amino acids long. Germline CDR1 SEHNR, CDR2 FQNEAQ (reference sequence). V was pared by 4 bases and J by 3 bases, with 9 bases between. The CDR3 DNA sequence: TGTGCCAGCAGCTCTTCCACGGACTATGGCTACACCTTC. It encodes CASSSSTDYGYTF.

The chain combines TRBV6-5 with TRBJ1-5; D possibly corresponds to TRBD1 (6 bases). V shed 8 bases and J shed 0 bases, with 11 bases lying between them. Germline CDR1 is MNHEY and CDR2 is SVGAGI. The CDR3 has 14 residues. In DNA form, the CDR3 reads TGTGCCAGCGGTGACAGGAATAGCAATCAGCCCCAGCATTTT. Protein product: CASGDRNSNQPQHF.

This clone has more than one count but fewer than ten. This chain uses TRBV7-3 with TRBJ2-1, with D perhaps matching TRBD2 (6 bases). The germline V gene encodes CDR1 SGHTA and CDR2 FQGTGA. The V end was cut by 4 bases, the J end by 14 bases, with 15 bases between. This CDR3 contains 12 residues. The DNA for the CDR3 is TGTGCCAGCAGCTATAGGGGCGGGGAAGAGTTCTTC. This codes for CASSYRGGEEFF. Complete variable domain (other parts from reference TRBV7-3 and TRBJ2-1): GAGVSQTPSNKVTEKGKYVELRCDPISGHTALYWYRQSLGQGPEFLIYFQGTGAADDSGLPNDRFFAVRPEGSVSTLKIQRTERGDSAVYLCASSYRGGEEFFGPGTRLTVL.

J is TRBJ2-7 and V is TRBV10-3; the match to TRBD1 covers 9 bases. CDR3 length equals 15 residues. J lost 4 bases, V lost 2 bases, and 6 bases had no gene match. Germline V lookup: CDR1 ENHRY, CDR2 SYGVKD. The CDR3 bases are TGTGCCATCAGTGAGAGGGGGACAGGGTCTTACGAGCAGTACTTC. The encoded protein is CAISERGTGSYEQYF.

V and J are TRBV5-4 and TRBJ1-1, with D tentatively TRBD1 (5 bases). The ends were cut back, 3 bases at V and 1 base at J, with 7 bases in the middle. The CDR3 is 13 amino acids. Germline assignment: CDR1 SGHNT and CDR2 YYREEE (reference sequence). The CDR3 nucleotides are TGTGCCAGCAGCTACCAGGGGAACACTGAAGCTTTCTTT. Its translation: CASSYQGNTEAFF.

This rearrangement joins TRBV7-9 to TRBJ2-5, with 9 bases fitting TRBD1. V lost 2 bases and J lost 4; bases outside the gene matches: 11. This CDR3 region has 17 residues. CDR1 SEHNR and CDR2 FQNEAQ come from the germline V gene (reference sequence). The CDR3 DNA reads TGTGCCAGCAGCTTACAACGACAGGGGGGGTTGTTAGAGACCCAGTACTTC. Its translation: CASSLQRQGGLLETQYF.

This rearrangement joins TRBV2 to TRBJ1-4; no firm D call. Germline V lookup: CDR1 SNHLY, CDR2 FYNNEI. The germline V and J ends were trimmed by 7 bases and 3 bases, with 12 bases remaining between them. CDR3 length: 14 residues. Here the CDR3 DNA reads TGTGCCAGCAAAAAACACGACTCTAATGAAAAACTGTTTTTT. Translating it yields CASKKHDSNEKLFF.